The sequence of this TCR beta chain was determined in a study of response to subunit inactivated influenza vaccine. This clonotype was seen ten or more times. The V segment lost 5 bases and the J segment 2 bases; nucleotides outside the gene matches: 9. Germline V gene data show CDR1 as LGHNT and CDR2 as FRNRAP. The CDR3 contains 16 residues. TCRdb redid the calling of the RT-PCR reads with MiXCR, one entry per CDR3 protein. Of around 470,000 distinct CDR3 sequences detected, about 7.2% appear once; the ten largest clones hold around 13%. The specimen was PBMCs from blood, collected about 23 months after vaccination. The chain recombines TRBV12-5 with TRBJ2-3; 8 positions match TRBD1. The receptor was isolated from a man aged 50 to 69 who received an inactivated influenza vaccine. The CDR3 reads CASGTSGQDHTDTQYF. CDR3 in DNA: TGTGCTAGTGGTACCTCGGGACAGGACCACACAGATACGCAGTATTTT.